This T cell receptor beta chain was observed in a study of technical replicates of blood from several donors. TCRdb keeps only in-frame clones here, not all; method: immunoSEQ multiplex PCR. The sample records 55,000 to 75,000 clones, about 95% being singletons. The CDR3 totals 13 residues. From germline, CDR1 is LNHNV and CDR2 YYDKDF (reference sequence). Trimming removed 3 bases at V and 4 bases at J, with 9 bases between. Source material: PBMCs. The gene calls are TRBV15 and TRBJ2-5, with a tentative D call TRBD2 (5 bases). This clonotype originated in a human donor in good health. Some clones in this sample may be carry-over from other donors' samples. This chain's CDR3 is CATSRGVLETQYF. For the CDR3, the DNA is TGTGCCACCAGCAGGGGAGTTTTAGAGACCCAGTACTTC.